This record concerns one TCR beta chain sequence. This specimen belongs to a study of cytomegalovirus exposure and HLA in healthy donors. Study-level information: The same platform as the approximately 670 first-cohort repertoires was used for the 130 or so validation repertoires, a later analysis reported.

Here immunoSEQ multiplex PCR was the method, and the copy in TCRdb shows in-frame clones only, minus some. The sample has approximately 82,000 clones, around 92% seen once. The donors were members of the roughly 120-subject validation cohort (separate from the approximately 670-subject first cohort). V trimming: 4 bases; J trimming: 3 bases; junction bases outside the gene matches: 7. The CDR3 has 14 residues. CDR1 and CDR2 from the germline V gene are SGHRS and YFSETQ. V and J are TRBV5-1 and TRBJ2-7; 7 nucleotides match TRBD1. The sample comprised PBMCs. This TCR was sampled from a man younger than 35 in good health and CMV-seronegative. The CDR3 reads CASSHPGQSYEQYF. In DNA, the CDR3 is TGCGCCAGCAGCCACCCGGGACAGAGCTACGAGCAGTACTTC.